What follows are 22 T cell receptor beta chains derived from one specimen sequenced in a study of T cells in Graves' hyperthyroidism and ophthalmopathy. There were TCR beta CDR3 regions amplified from RNA transcripts. HTBI primers drove first-round RT-PCR of the TCR CDR3. Via MiXCR, TCRdb re-called the multiplex PCR reads, giving one row per CDR3 protein. The table shows about 620,000 distinct CDR3 sequences, with around 15% occurring only once. Specimen: blood. The receptors shown here come from a young woman with Graves' hyperthyroidism.

V is TRBV24-1 and J is TRBJ2-2; D call uncertain. Germline V gene lookup returns CDR1 KGHDR and CDR2 SFDVKD. V gave up 5 bases and J gave up 5 bases, with 8 bases separating them. This CDR3 spans 13 amino acids. The CDR3 sequence is CATSAPWTGELFF. The CDR3 coding sequence is TGTGCCACCAGTGCTCCTTGGACCGGGGAGCTGTTTTTT.

This chain connects TRBV7-9 to TRBJ2-2; TRBD2 matches 8 bases. Germline CDR1 reads SEHNR; CDR2 reads FQNEAQ (reference sequence). The CDR3 is made up of 17 amino acids. V gave up 5 bases and J gave up 0 bases; unmatched junction bases: 8. The CDR3 DNA follows: TGTGCCAGCAGCGTTCTAGCGGGTCTGGCGAACACCGGGGAGCTGTTTTTT. Its translation: CASSVLAGLANTGELFF.

This clonotype was seen only a few times. DNA for the CDR3: TGTGCCTGGAGAAAGAGAGGGTTAGGTCAATTCATGAACACTGAAGCTTTCTTT. Translating it yields CAWRKRGLGQFMNTEAFF. This chain connects TRBV30 to TRBJ1-1; D unresolved. CDR3 length equals 18 residues. Looked up from germline, CDR1 is GTSNPN and CDR2 is SVGIG (reference sequence). V gave up 3 bases and J gave up 0 bases, with 23 bases separating them.

CDR3 loop: CASVARGGSEQYF. The CDR3 bases are TGTGCCAGCGTAGCCAGGGGTGGCTCCGAGCAGTACTTC. The chain has TRBV2 and TRBJ2-7, with D tentatively TRBD1 (6 bases). Germline CDR1 SNHLY, CDR2 FYNNEI. V was clipped by 8 bases and J by 6 bases, with 17 bases between them. This CDR3 contains 13 residues.

The chain couples TRBV18 to TRBJ2-4; D may match TRBD1 or TRBD2 (5 bases each). Germline values: CDR1 KGHSH, CDR2 LQKENI. V lost 3 bases, J lost 6 bases, and 21 bases lay in between. The CDR3 length is 17 residues. CDR3 amino acids: CASSPQLGDRGGNIQYF. The CDR3 DNA follows: TGTGCCAGCTCACCCCAACTTGGGGACCGCGGCGGAAACATTCAGTACTTC.

This clonotype was seen a handful of times. This sequence joins TRBV6-6 and TRBJ2-1; D not certain. Trimming left V 0 bases short and J 0 bases short, with 9 bases between. The germline V gene has CDR1 MNHNY and CDR2 SVGAGI (reference sequence). The CDR3 sequence is 16 residues long. This chain's CDR3 is CASSYSITSSYNEQFF. DNA of the CDR3: TGTGCCAGCAGTTACTCGATCACCAGCTCCTACAATGAGCAGTTCTTC.

This clonotype was picked up many times. The CDR3 is CASSSQFNEQFF. In DNA form, the CDR3 reads TGTGCCAGCAGTTCACAGTTCAATGAGCAGTTCTTC. The chain links TRBV12-3 or TRBV12-4 to TRBJ2-1; the D is unclear. This CDR3 has 12 residues. The V gene lost 4 bases and the J gene lost 6 bases, with 7 bases spanning the gap.

Ten or more counts support this clonotype. The rearrangement uses TRBV20-1 and TRBJ2-7; TRBD1 matches 7 bases. The V segment lost 5 bases and the J segment 3 bases; nucleotides outside the gene matches: 10. Germline assignment: CDR1 DFQATT and CDR2 SNEGSKA (reference sequence). This CDR3 region has 14 residues. Here the CDR3 reads CSASRTGTVYEQYF. The CDR3 region has the DNA TGCAGTGCTTCTCGTACCGGGACAGTCTACGAGCAGTACTTC.

This clonotype appeared a few times. The chain combines TRBV11-2 with TRBJ1-3; D is uncertain. CDR1 SGHAT and CDR2 FQNNGV come from the germline V gene. The CDR3 extends over 15 amino acids. The V and J ends lost 4 bases and 0 bases respectively, with 10 bases between them. The CDR3 loop reads CASSSNNYSGNTIYF. CDR3 in DNA: TGTGCCAGCAGCTCTAATAACTACTCTGGAAACACCATATATTTT.

There are many counts of this clonotype. This chain links TRBV7-3 with TRBJ1-1, with a tentative D call TRBD1 (5 bases). Trimming took 6 bases from V and 4 from J, leaving 15 bases between them. The V gene's germline CDR1 is SGHTA and CDR2 FQGTGA. The CDR3 covers 14 residues. The CDR3 DNA reads TGTGCCAGCAGTTCCGGGACTGAGAGCACTGAAGCTTTCTTT. Amino acid sequence: CASSSGTESTEAFF.

V gene TRBV19 combines with J gene TRBJ2-1; D perhaps matches TRBD1 (6 bases). Germline V gives CDR1 LNHDA, CDR2 SQIVND (reference sequence). With 1 base removed from V and 7 bases from J, the gap between germline ends came to 14 bases. The CDR3 is made up of 15 amino acids. CDR3 in DNA: TGTGCCAGTAGTATAGTATTCGGCAGGGGTAATGAGCAGTTCTTC. Amino acids: CASSIVFGRGNEQFF.

This clonotype was counted only a few times. This chain links TRBV5-8 with TRBJ2-7; TRBD2 is a possible D gene (6 bases). V shed 5 bases and J shed 1 base, with 10 bases lying between them. The germline CDR1 and CDR2 sequences are SGHTS and YDEGEE. The CDR3 has 13 amino acids. For the CDR3, the DNA is TGTGCCAGCAGGATGGGGGGATCCTACGAGCAGTACTTC. Translation: CASRMGGSYEQYF.

At least ten counts were recorded for this clonotype. The rearrangement joins TRBV29-1 to TRBJ2-5; 7 bases match TRBD1. The V gene end was trimmed by 3 bases and the J gene end by 9 bases; junction bases not matched to a gene: 1. Germline CDR1 is SQVTM and CDR2 is ANQGSEA. The CDR3 contains 10 residues. Here the CDR3 DNA reads TGCAGCGTTGACCAGGGGGCCCAGTACTTC. It encodes CSVDQGAQYF.

As for this clonotype: A much larger clone differs by one base, so this may be a read error. V and J are TRBV29-1 and TRBJ1-1, with D unresolved. The germline V gene encodes CDR1 SQVTM and CDR2 ANQGSEA. V lost 7 bases to trimming and J lost 5 bases, with 11 bases between them. This CDR3 is built from 11 residues. CDR3: CSARVGTEAFF. CDR3 DNA sequence: TGCAGCGCCCGGGTGGGGACTGAAGCTTTCTTT. Looking up the rest from reference TRBV29-1 and TRBJ1-1 gives the full variable domain: SAVISQKPSRDICQRGTSLTIQCQVDSQVTMMFWYRQQPGQSLTLIATANQGSEATYESGFVIDKFPISRPNLTFSTLTVSNMSPEDSSIYLCSARVGTEAFFGQGTRLTVV.

This clonotype was seen ten or more times. The chain has TRBV10-3 and TRBJ1-5; 8 bases match TRBD1. The CDR3 runs 13 residues. CDR1 and CDR2 (germline): ENHRY, SYGVKD. The J segment lost 3 bases and the V segment lost 9 bases, leaving 4 bases of the junction unmatched. CDR3 sequence reads: CAMQGAVNQPQHF. In DNA form, the CDR3 reads TGTGCCATGCAGGGGGCAGTCAATCAGCCCCAGCATTTT.

Only a few counts were recorded for this clonotype. The chain couples TRBV3-1 to TRBJ1-2; 10 nucleotides align to TRBD1. This CDR3 comprises 13 residues. Germline CDR1 LGHDT, CDR2 YNNKEL (reference sequence). The V segment lost 5 bases and the J segment 7 bases; nucleotides outside the gene matches: 4. CDR3 DNA: TGTGCCAGCAGCTCGGGACAGGGGATTGGCTACACCTTC. It translates to CASSSGQGIGYTF.

The CDR3 nucleotides are TGTGCCATCAGTGTCTCTAGCGGGAGGGCCTACGAGCAGTACTTC. This codes for CAISVSSGRAYEQYF. The chain carries TRBV10-3 and TRBJ2-7; 12 bases line up with TRBD2. With 4 bases clipped from V and 2 bases from J, the junction kept 3 bases outside the gene matches. The CDR3 extends over 15 amino acids. The germline V gene encodes CDR1 ENHRY and CDR2 SYGVKD.

In this sample, this clonotype turned up a few times. The gene calls are TRBV5-1 and TRBJ1-1; D call uncertain. The CDR3 extends over 15 amino acids. Trimming shortened V by 2 bases and J by 0 bases, and 11 bases separated the two germline ends. Germline CDR1 and CDR2: SGHRS and YFSETQ. CDR3: CASSLNRILNTEAFF. DNA for the CDR3: TGCGCCAGCAGCTTAAACCGGATCCTGAACACTGAAGCTTTCTTT.

This clonotype was recorded at least ten times. The rearrangement links TRBV19 to TRBJ1-1; 10 nucleotides align to TRBD1. The CDR3 is made up of 15 amino acids. The germline CDR1 and CDR2 sequences are LNHDA and SQIVND (reference sequence). The V segment lost 7 bases and the J segment 4 bases; nucleotides outside the gene matches: 9. CDR3 in amino acids: CASTHRGTGVTEAFF. DNA of the CDR3: TGTGCCAGTACCCACCGGGGGACAGGGGTCACTGAAGCTTTCTTT.

This clonotype occurred a few times. The genes are TRBV5-1 and TRBJ2-5; D gene ambiguous. The CDR3 contains 12 residues. V lost 0 bases and J 6 bases, leaving 6 bases between the germline ends. Germline CDR1 is SGHRS and CDR2 is YFSETQ. The CDR3, as DNA: TGCGCCAGCAGCTTGGTGATAAAGACCCAGTACTTC. It is translated as CASSLVIKTQYF.

This clonotype showed up just a few times. The genes are TRBV29-1 and TRBJ2-1; D not resolved. The CDR3 sequence is 13 residues long. V gave up 7 bases and J gave up 0 bases, with 10 bases separating them. Germline CDR1 SQVTM, CDR2 ANQGSEA. The CDR3 loop reads CSALFSSYNEQFF. The CDR3 coding sequence is TGCAGCGCTCTTTTCAGCTCCTACAATGAGCAGTTCTTC.

This clonotype was detected only a few times. The chain combines TRBV29-1 with TRBJ1-4; D gene ambiguous. V lost 7 bases and J lost 7, with 19 bases in between. The CDR3 spans 14 residues. The germline gives CDR1 SQVTM, CDR2 ANQGSEA. The CDR3 region is CSAGVAGLAEKLFF. The CDR3 DNA follows: TGCAGCGCGGGCGTGGCAGGCTTAGCTGAAAAACTGTTTTTT.